The clone carrying this T cell receptor beta chain showed up just once. Its antigen is undetermined. This sample stems from a study of vaccination effects on CD4 cells after COVID-19. The germline V and J ends were trimmed by 1 base and 0 bases, with 5 bases remaining between them. CDR3 length: 14 amino acids. From germline, CDR1 is SNHLY and CDR2 FYNNEI. The table came from immunoSEQ multiplex PCR; TCRdb's copy has only in-frame clones and leaves some out. The sample holds tens of thousands of clones; approximately 65% are singletons and the top ten take roughly 10%. General study results and limits: Infection- and vaccine-induced clones contracted markedly late after vaccination.

It was after around 10 days of culture that CD4+ T cells were isolated. Half the medium was swapped for IL-2 medium on days 3 and 7. This chain links TRBV2 with TRBJ2-3; D unclear. Specimen: CD4+ T cells from PBMCs cultured without peptide, collected before COVID-19 vaccination. This sequence was found in a human donor who received a COVID-19 vaccine. CDR3 region: CASSEGWSTDTQYF. CDR3 in DNA: TGTGCCAGCAGTGAAGGGTGGAGCACAGATACGCAGTATTTT. Full variable domain (missing parts from reference TRBV2 and TRBJ2-3): EPEVTQTPSHQVTQMGQEVILRCVPISNHLYFYWYRQILGQKVEFLVSFYNNEISEKSEIFDDQFSVERPDGSNFTLKIRSTKLEDSAMYFCASSEGWSTDTQYFGPGTRLTVL.